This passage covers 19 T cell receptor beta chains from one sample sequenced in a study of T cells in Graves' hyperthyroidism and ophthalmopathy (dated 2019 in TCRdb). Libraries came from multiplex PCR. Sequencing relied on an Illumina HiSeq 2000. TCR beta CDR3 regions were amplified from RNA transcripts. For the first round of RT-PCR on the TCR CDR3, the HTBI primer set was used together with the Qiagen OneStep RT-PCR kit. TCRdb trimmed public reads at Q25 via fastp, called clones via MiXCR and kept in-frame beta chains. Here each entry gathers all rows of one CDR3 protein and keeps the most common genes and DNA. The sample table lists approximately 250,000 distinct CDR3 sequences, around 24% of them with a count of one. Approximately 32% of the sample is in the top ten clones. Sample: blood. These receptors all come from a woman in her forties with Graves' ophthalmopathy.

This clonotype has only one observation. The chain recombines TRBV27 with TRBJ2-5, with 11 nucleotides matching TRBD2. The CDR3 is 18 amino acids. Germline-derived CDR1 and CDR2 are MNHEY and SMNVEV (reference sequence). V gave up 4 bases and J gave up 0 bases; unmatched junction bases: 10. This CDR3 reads CASSWPGLAVTDQETQYF. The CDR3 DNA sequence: TGTGCCAGCAGTTGGCCGGGACTAGCGGTTACAGACCAAGAGACCCAGTACTTC.

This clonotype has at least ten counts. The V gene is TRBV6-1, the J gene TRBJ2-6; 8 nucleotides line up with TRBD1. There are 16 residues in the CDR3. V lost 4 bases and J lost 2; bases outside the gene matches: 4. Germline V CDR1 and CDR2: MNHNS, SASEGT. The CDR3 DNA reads TGTGCCAGCAGTGCCCTACAGGGGGCTGGGGCCAACGTCCTGACTTTC. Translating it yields CASSALQGAGANVLTF.

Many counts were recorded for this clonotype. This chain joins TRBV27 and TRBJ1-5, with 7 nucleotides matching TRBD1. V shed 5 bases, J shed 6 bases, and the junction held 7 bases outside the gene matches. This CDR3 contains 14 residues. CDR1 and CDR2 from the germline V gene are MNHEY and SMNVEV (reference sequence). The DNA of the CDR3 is TGTGCCAGCAGTCTCGACAGGGCCCGTCAGCCCCAGCATTTT. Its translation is CASSLDRARQPQHF.

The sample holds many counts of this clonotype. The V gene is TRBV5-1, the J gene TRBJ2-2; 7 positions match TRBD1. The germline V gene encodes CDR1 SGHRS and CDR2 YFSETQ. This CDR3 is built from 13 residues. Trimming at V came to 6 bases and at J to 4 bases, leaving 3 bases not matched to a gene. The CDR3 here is CASNRDSTGELFF. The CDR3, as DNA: TGCGCCAGCAATAGGGACAGCACCGGGGAGCTGTTTTTT. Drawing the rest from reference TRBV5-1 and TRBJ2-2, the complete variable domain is KAGVTQTPRYLIKTRGQQVTLSCSPISGHRSVSWYQQTPGQGLQFLFEYFSETQRNKGNFPGRFSGRQFSNSRSEMNVSTLELGDSALYLCASNRDSTGELFFGEGSRLTVL.

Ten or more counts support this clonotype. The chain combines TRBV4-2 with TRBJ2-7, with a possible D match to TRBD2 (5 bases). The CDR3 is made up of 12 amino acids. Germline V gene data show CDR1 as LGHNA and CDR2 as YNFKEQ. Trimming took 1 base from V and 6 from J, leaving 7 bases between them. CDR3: CASSQVRGEQYF. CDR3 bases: TGTGCCAGCAGCCAAGTACGGGGCGAGCAGTACTTC.

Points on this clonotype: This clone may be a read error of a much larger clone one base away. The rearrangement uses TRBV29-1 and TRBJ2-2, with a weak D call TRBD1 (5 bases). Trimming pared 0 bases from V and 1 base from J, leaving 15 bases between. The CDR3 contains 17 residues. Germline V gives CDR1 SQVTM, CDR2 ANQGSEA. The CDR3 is CSVEDRTQGGNTGELFF. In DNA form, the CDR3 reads TGCAGCGTTGAAGATCGAACCCAGGGCGGGAACACCGGGGAGCTGTTTTTT.

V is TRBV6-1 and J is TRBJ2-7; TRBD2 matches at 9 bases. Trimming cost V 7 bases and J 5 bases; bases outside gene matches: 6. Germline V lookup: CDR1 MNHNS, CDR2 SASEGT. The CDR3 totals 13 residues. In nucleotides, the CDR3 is TGTGCCAGCATCTCAGCGGGAGGTAACGAGCAGTACTTC. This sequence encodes CASISAGGNEQYF.

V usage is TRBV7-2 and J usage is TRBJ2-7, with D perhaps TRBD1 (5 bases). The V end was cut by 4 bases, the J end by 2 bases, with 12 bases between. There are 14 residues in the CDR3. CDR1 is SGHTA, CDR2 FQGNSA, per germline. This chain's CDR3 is CASSYKTGPYEQYF. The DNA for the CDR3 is TGTGCCAGCAGCTATAAAACAGGTCCCTACGAGCAGTACTTC.

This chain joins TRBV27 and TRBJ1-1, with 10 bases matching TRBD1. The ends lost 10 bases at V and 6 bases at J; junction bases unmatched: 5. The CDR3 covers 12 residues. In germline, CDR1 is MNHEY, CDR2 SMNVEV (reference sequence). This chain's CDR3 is CATRQGASEAFF. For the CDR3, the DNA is TGTGCCACTAGACAGGGGGCTTCTGAAGCTTTCTTT.

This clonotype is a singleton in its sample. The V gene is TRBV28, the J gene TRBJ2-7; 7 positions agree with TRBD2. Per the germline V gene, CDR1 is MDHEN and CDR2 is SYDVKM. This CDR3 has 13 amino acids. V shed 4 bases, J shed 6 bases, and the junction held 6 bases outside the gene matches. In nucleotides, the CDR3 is TGTGCCAGCAGTTCCCTAGCGGCGGGCGAGCAGTACTTC. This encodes CASSSLAAGEQYF.

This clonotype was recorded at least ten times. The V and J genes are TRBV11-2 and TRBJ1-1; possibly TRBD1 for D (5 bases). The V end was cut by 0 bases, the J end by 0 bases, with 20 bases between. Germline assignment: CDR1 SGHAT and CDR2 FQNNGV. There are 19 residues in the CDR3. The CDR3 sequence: CASSLERVRGRAMNTEAFF. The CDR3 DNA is TGTGCCAGCAGCTTAGAAAGGGTTAGGGGTAGGGCAATGAACACTGAAGCTTTCTTT. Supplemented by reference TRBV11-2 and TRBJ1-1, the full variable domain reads EAGVAQSPRYKIIEKRQSVAFWCNPISGHATLYWYQQILGQGPKLLIQFQNNGVVDDSQLPKDRFSAERLKGVDSTLKIQPAKLEDSAVYLCASSLERVRGRAMNTEAFFGQGTRLTVV.

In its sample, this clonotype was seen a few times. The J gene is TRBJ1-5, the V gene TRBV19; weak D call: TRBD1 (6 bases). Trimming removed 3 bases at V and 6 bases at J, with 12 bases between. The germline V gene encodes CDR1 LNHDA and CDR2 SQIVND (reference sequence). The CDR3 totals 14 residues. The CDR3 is CASSIPGEAQPQHF. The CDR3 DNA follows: TGTGCCAGTAGTATCCCAGGGGAAGCTCAGCCCCAGCATTTT.

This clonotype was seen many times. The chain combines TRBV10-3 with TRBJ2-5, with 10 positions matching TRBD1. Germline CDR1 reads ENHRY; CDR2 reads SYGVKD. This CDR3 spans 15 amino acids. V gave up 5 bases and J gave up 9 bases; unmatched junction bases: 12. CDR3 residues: CAISPRTGGSTSQYF. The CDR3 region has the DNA TGTGCCATCAGTCCCCGGACAGGGGGAAGTACGTCCCAGTACTTC.

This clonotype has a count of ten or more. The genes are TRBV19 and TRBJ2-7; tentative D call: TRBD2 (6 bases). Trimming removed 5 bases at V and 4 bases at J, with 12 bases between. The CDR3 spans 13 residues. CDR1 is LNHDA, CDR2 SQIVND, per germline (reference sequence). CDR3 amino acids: CASSSSGVYEQYF. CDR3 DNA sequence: TGTGCCAGTAGTTCCTCGGGAGTGTACGAGCAGTACTTC.

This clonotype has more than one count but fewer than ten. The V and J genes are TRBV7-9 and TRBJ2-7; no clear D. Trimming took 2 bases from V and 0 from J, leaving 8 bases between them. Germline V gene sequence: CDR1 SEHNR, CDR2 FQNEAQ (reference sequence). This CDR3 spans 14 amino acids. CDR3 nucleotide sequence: TGTGCCAGCAGCTTACAGGAAAGCTCCTACGAGCAGTACTTC. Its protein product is CASSLQESSYEQYF. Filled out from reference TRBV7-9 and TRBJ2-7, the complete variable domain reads DTGVSQNPRHKITKRGQNVTFRCDPISEHNRLYWYRQTLGQGPEFLTYFQNEAQLEKSRLLSDRFSAERPKGSFSTLEIQRTEQGDSAMYLCASSLQESSYEQYFGPGTRLTVT.

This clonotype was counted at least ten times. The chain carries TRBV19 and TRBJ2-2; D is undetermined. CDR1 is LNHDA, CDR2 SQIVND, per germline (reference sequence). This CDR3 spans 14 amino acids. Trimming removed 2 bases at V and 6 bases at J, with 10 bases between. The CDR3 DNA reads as TGTGCCAGTAGTATATCAGAGTGGGCCGGGGAGCTGTTTTTT. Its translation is CASSISEWAGELFF.

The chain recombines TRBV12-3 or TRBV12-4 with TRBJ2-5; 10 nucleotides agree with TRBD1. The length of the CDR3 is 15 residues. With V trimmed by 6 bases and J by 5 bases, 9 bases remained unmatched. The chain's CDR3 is CASRSEDRGLETQYF. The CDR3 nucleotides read TGTGCCAGCAGATCCGAAGACAGGGGGCTGGAGACCCAGTACTTC.

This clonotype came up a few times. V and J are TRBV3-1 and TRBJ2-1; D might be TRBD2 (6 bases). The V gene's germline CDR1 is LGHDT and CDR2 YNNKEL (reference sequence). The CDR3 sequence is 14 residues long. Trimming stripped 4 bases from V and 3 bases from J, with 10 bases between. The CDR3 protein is CASSRSEGYNEQFF. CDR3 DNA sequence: TGTGCCAGCAGCCGCTCGGAGGGCTACAATGAGCAGTTCTTC.

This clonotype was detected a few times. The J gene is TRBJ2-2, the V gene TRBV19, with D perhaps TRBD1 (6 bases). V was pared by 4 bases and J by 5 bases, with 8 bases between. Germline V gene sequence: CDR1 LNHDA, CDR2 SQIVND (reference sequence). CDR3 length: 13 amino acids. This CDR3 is CASSKQGTGELFF. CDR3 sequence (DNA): TGTGCCAGTAGTAAACAGGGAACCGGGGAGCTGTTTTTT.